The source of this T cell receptor beta chain is a study of PD-1 blockade in classical Hodgkin lymphoma. Time point denoted: newly diagnosed, previously untreated cHL patient sample. Comparison used PBMCs from newly diagnosed, untreated classical Hodgkin lymphoma. A word on this clone: Its matching antigen is unknown.

General study results and limits: Whatever underlies the repertoire differences (possibly disease activity or prior therapy) remains undefined. Newly diagnosed patients were reported to exhibit reduced baseline TCR diversity relative to healthy donors.

TCRdb's copy holds only in-frame clones and misses some; the assay was immunoSEQ multiplex PCR. The table records 30,000 or so clones, 90% to 95% of them present only once. This receptor was obtained from a human donor with classical Hodgkin lymphoma. Sequencing was done on a sample of peripheral blood mononuclear cells (PBMCs).

CDR3 loop: CATSSADEAFF. CDR3 bases: TGTGCCACCAGTTCGGCAGATGAAGCTTTCTTT. The V gene is TRBV15, the J gene TRBJ1-1; D is undetermined. From germline, CDR1 is LNHNV and CDR2 YYDKDF (reference sequence). This CDR3 region has 11 residues. V gave up 6 bases and J gave up 7 bases, with 9 bases separating them.